The clone carrying this T cell receptor (beta chain) has at least ten counts. The antigen is undetermined. The sample originates from a study of T cells in Graves' hyperthyroidism and ophthalmopathy. Overall study context: Prior to any treatment, at the point of initial diagnosis, peripheral blood was collected. Study conclusions and caveats: Progression to ophthalmopathy was predicted a median of roughly 6.5 months early.

Per the germline V gene, CDR1 is SNHLY and CDR2 is FYNNEI. Trimming shortened V by 6 bases and J by 0 bases, and 11 bases separated the two germline ends. The CDR3 runs 15 residues. Researchers amplified the TCR beta CDR3 regions from RNA transcripts. Initially, a first-round RT-PCR of the TCR CDR3 employed the HTBI primer set. TCRdb ran MiXCR on the multiplex PCR reads and lists one entry per CDR3 protein. The sample has 300,000 to 350,000 distinct CDR3 sequences; around a sixth are singletons. The sequenced material came from blood. The chain employs TRBV2 and TRBJ1-4, with D possibly being TRBD1 (5 bases). This TCR was sampled from a woman aged 50 to 60 with Graves' hyperthyroidism. The CDR3 spells CASRTDTSTNEKLFF. The CDR3 nucleotides are TGTGCCAGCAGGACGGACACGTCAACTAATGAAAAACTGTTTTTT.